This passage covers 12 T cell receptor beta chains from one sample sequenced in a study of cytomegalovirus exposure and HLA in healthy donors. The PCR ran on 60 Vbeta and 13 Jbeta primers. Here immunoSEQ multiplex PCR was the method, and the copy in TCRdb shows in-frame clones only, minus some. This table holds approximately 220,000 clones, 76% found once. The specimen was PBMCs. These receptors were obtained from a man between 18 and 35 years old in good health and CMV-seronegative.

The chain links TRBV9 to TRBJ2-1; TRBD2 aligns across 13 bases. Trimming removed 4 bases from V and 8 bases from J; junction bases left unmatched: 12. This CDR3 has 17 amino acids. Germline V gene lookup returns CDR1 SGDLS and CDR2 YYNGEE. For the CDR3, the DNA is TGTGCCAGCAGCCCCAGCAGGACTAGCGGGAGTCCCGATGAGCAGTTCTTC. Amino acid sequence: CASSPSRTSGSPDEQFF. The full variable domain, rest sourced from reference TRBV9 and TRBJ2-1, is DSGVTQTPKHLITATGQRVTLRCSPRSGDLSVYWYQQSLDQGLQFLIQYYNGEERAKGNILERFSAQQFPDLHSELNLSSLELGDSALYFCASSPSRTSGSPDEQFFGPGTRLTVL.

J is TRBJ2-3 and V is TRBV5-1; a possible D gene is TRBD2 (6 bases). Germline-derived CDR1 and CDR2 are SGHRS and YFSETQ. V dropped 0 bases and J dropped 2 bases, with 16 bases sitting between them. The CDR3 length is 17 residues. The CDR3 spells CASSLGASSDYTDTQYF. CDR3 bases: TGCGCCAGCAGCTTGGGAGCTTCTAGCGATTACACAGATACGCAGTATTTT.

This sequence joins TRBV7-9 and TRBJ2-3; 7 positions match TRBD1. The CDR3 is 16 residues long. Per the germline V gene, CDR1 is SEHNR and CDR2 is FQNEAQ (reference sequence). V lost 1 base, J lost 6 bases, and 10 bases stayed unmatched. CDR3 amino acids: CASSLGQGVPPDTQYF. CDR3 DNA: TGTGCCAGCAGCTTAGGACAGGGAGTGCCCCCGGATACGCAGTATTTT. Full variable domain (remainder filled in from reference TRBV7-9 and TRBJ2-3): DTGVSQNPRHKITKRGQNVTFRCDPISEHNRLYWYRQTLGQGPEFLTYFQNEAQLEKSRLLSDRFSAERPKGSFSTLEIQRTEQGDSAMYLCASSLGQGVPPDTQYFGPGTRLTVL.

This clone came up once. This chain connects TRBV9 to TRBJ1-5; TRBD1 matches at 8 bases. In germline, CDR1 is SGDLS, CDR2 YYNGEE. The trim removed 3 bases at V and 7 bases at J, leaving 3 bases unmatched. There are 13 residues in the CDR3. DNA of the CDR3: TGTGCCAGCAGCGGGACAGGGACCCAGCCCCAGCATTTT. Residues: CASSGTGTQPQHF.

The chain has TRBV30 and TRBJ1-2, with D possibly matching TRBD1 (5 bases). This CDR3 comprises 13 residues. The ends were cut back, 2 bases at V and 3 bases at J, with 10 bases in the middle. Germline CDR1 GTSNPN, CDR2 SVGIG (reference sequence). CDR3 protein: CAWSLTGYYGYTF. For the CDR3, the DNA is TGTGCCTGGAGTCTCACAGGATACTATGGCTACACCTTC.

V usage is TRBV18 and J usage is TRBJ1-1; D ambiguous. V was shortened by 3 bases and J by 0 bases, with 5 bases between the two germline ends. CDR3 length: 13 amino acids. CDR1 KGHSH and CDR2 LQKENI come from the germline V gene. CDR3 sequence (DNA): TGTGCCAGCTCACCGGCAATGAACACTGAAGCTTTCTTT. It is translated as CASSPAMNTEAFF.

The J gene is TRBJ2-1, the V gene TRBV7-6, with 9 nucleotides matching TRBD2. Per germline, CDR1 SGHVS and CDR2 FNYEAQ. The CDR3 extends over 17 amino acids. V shed 5 bases and J 9 bases; nucleotides not matched to a gene: 17. CDR3 protein: CASSISLAGRTLGEQFF. The DNA of the CDR3 is TGTGCCAGCAGCATAAGCCTAGCGGGGAGGACCTTGGGTGAGCAGTTCTTC. The full variable domain, rest sourced from reference TRBV7-6 and TRBJ2-1, is GAGVSQSPRYKVTKRGQDVALRCDPISGHVSLYWYRQALGQGPEFLTYFNYEAQQDKSGLPNDRFSAERPEGSISTLTIQRTEQRDSAMYRCASSISLAGRTLGEQFFGPGTRLTVL.

V usage is TRBV6-5 and J usage is TRBJ1-6; D not resolved. Germline V gives CDR1 MNHEY, CDR2 SVGAGI. The CDR3 is 13 residues long. Trimming stripped 0 bases from V and 11 bases from J, with 8 bases between. The CDR3 DNA is TGTGCCAGCAGTTACTCGGGAGGTCCACCCCTCCACTTT. Encoded protein: CASSYSGGPPLHF.

The V call is TRBV30, the J call TRBJ1-1; TRBD1 agrees at 7 bases. The CDR3 spans 15 residues. Germline V gives CDR1 GTSNPN, CDR2 SVGIG (reference sequence). J gave up 0 bases and V 2 bases, and 6 bases lay outside the gene matches. The CDR3 region has the DNA TGTGCCTGGAGTCATAAAACAGGGGTGAACACTGAAGCTTTCTTT. Protein sequence: CAWSHKTGVNTEAFF.

V usage is TRBV28 and J usage is TRBJ1-2, with a possible D match to TRBD1 (6 bases). V was clipped by 4 bases and J by 12 bases, with 18 bases between them. The CDR3 consists of 13 residues. Germline loops: CDR1 MDHEN, CDR2 SYDVKM. This CDR3 is CASSYSTGLGHTF. The CDR3 coding sequence is TGTGCCAGCAGTTACTCAACAGGGTTGGGCCACACCTTC.

The V and J genes are TRBV5-4 and TRBJ1-4, with 7 bases aligning to TRBD1. Germline CDR1 and CDR2: SGHNT and YYREEE (reference sequence). Trimming removed 1 base from V and 2 bases from J; junction bases left unmatched: 5. The CDR3 extends over 16 amino acids. CDR3 sequence reads: CASSLYRGGTNEKLFF. The CDR3 DNA follows: TGTGCCAGCAGCTTGTACAGGGGAGGCACTAATGAAAAACTGTTTTTT.

The chain has TRBV4-1 and TRBJ2-1; 10 bases are shared with TRBD2. Per the germline V gene, CDR1 is MGHRA and CDR2 is YSYEKL. This CDR3 has 17 amino acids. The J segment lost 0 bases and the V segment lost 6 bases, leaving 8 bases of the junction unmatched. CDR3 sequence reads: CASRPIGLAASYNEQFF. The CDR3 nucleotides read TGCGCCAGCAGACCTATCGGACTAGCGGCCTCCTACAATGAGCAGTTCTTC.